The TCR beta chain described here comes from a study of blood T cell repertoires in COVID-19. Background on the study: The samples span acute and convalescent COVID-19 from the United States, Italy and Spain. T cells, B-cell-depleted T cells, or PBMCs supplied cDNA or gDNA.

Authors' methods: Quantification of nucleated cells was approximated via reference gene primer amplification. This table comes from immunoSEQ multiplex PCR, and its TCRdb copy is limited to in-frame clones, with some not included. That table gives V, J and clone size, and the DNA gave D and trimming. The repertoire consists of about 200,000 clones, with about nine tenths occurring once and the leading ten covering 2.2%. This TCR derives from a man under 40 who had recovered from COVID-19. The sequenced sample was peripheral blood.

CDR3 in DNA: TGCGCCAGCAGCAAAGGGACTAGCGGGGGCTTCTACAATGAGCAGTTCTTC. This encodes CASSKGTSGGFYNEQFF. V gene TRBV5-1 combines with J gene TRBJ2-1; 14 bases fit TRBD2. The V gene end was trimmed by 4 bases and the J gene end by 3 bases; junction bases not matched to a gene: 6. The CDR3 loop spans 17 amino acids. CDR1 is SGHRS and CDR2 is YFSETQ in the germline V gene.